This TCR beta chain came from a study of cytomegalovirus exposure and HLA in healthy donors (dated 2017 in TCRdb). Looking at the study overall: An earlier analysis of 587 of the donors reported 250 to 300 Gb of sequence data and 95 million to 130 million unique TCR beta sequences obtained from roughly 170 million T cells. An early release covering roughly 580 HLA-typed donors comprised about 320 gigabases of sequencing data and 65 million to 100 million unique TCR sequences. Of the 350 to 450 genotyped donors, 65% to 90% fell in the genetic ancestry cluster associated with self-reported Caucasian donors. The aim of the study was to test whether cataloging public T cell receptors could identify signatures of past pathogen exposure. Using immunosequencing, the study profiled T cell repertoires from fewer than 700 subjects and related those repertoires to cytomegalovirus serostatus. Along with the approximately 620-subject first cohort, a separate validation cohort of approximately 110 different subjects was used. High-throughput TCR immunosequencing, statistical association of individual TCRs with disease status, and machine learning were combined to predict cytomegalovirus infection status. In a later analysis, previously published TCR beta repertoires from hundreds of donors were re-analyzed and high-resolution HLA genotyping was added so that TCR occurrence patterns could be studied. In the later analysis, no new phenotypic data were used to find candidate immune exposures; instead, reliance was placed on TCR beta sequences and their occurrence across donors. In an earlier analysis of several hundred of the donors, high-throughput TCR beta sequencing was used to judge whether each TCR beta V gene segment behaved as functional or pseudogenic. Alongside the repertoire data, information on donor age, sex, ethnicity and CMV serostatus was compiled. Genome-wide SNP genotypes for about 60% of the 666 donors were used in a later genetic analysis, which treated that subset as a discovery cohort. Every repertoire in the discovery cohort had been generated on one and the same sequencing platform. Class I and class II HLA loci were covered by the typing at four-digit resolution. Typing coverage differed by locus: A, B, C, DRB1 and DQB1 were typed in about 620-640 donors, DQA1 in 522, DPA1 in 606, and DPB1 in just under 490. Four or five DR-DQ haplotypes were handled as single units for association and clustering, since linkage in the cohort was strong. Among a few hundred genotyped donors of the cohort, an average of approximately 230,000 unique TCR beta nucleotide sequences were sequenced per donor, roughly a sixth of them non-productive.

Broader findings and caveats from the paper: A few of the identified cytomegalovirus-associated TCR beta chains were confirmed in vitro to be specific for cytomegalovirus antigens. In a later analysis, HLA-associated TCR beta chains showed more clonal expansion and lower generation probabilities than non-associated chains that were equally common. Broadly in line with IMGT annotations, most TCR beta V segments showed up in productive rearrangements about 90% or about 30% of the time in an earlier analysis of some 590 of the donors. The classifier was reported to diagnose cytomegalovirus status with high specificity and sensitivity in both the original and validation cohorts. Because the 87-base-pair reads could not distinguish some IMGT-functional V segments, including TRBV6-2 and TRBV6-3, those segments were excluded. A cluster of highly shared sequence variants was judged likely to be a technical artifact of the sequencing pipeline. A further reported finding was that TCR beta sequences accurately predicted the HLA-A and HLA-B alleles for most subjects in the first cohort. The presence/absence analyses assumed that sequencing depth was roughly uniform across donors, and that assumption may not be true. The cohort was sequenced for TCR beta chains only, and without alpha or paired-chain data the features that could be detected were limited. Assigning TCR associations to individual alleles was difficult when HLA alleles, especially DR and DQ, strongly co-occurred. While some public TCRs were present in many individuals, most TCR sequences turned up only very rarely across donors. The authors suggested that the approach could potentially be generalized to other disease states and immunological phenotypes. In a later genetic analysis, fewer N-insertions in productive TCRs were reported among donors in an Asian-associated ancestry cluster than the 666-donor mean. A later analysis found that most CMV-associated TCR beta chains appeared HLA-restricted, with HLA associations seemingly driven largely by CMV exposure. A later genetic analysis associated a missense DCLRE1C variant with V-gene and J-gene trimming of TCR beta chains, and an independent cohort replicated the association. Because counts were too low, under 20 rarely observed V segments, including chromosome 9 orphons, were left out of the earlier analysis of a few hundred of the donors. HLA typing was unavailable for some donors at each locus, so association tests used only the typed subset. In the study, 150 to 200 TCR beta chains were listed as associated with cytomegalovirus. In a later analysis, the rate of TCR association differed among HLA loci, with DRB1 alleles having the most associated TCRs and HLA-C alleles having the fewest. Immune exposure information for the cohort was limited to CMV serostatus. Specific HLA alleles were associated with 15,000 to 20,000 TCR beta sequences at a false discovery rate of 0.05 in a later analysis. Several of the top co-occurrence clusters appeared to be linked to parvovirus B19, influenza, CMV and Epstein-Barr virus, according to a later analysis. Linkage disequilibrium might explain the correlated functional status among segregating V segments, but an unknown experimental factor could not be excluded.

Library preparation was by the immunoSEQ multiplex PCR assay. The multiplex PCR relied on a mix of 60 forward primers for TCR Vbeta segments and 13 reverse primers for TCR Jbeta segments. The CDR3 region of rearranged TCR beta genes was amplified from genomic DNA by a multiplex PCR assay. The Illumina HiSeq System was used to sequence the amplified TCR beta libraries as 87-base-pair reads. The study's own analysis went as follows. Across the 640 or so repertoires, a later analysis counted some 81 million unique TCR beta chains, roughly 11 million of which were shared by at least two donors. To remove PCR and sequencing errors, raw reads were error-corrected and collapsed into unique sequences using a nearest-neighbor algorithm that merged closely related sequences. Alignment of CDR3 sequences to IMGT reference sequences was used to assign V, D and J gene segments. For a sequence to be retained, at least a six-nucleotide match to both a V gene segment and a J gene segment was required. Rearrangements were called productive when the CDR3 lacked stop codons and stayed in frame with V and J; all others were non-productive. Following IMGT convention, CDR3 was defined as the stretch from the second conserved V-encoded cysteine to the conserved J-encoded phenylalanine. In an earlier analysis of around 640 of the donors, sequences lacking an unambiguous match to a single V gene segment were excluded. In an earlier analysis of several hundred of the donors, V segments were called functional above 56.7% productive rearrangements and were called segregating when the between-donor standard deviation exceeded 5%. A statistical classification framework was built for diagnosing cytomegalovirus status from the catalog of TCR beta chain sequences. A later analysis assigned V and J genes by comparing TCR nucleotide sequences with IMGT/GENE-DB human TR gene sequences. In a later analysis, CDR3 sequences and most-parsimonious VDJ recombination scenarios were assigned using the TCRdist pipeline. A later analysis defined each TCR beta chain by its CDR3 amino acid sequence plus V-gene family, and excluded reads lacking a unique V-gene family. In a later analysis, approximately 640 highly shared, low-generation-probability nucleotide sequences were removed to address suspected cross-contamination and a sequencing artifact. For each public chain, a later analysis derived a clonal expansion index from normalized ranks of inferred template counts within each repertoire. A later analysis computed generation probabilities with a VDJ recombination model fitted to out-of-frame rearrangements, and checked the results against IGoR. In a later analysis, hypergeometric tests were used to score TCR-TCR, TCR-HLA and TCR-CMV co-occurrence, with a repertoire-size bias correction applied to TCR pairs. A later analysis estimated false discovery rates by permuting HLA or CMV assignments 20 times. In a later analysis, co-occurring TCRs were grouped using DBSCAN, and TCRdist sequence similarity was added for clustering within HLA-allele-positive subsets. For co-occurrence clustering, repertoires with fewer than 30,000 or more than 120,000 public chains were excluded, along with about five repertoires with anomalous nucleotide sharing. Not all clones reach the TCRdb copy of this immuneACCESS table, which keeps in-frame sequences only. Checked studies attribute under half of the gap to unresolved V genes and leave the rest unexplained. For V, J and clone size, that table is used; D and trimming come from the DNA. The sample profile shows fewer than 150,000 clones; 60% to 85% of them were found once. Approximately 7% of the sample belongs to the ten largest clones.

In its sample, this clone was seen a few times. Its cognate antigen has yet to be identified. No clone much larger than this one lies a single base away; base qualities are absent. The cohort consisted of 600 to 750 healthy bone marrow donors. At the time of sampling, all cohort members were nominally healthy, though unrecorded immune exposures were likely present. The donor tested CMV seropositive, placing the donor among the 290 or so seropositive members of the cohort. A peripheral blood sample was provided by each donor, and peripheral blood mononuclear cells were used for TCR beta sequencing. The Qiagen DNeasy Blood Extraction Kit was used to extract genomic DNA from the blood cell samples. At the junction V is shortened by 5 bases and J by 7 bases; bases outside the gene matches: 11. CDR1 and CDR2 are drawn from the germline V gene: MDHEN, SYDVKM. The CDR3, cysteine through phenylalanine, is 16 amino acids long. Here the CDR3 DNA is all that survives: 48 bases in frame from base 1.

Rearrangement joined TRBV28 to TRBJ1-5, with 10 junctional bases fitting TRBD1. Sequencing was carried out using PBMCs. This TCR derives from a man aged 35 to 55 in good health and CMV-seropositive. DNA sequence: TGTGCCAGCAGTCCCCAGACAGGGGGCGTTTGGCAGCCCCAGCATTTT. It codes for CASSPQTGGVWQPQHF.